The sequence of this TCR beta chain was determined in a study of cytomegalovirus exposure and HLA in healthy donors. Findings of the study overall: Later on, an analysis tied 15,000 to 20,000 TCR beta sequences to HLA alleles at 0.05 false discovery rate. Most TCR sequences were rare, but some public TCRs occurred in many donors.

V was cut by 8 bases and J by 2 bases, with 13 bases left in between. The CDR3 is made up of 14 amino acids. CDR1 and CDR2 from the germline V gene are MNHEY and SMNVEV (reference sequence). Unrecorded immune exposure was likely among donors, who were nominally healthy when sampled. The PCR employed 60 Vbeta primers together with 13 Jbeta primers. Libraries were prepared by immunoSEQ multiplex PCR; TCRdb keeps only in-frame clonotypes and omits some of them. The table shows about 160,000 clones, with about 85% occurring only once. Notes on this clone: The antigen remains undetermined.

The source of this sequence is a male donor in good health and CMV-seropositive. The sequencing input was PBMCs. The chain combines TRBV27 with TRBJ1-3; D unresolved. The CDR3 DNA sequence: TGTGCCAGCGCAAGCGAGGGAGCTGGAAACACCATATATTTT. It is translated as CASASEGAGNTIYF.